This record looks at one T cell receptor (beta chain) sequence and its context. This specimen comes from a study of T cell changes during pregnancy in multiple sclerosis. This CDR3 has 13 residues. Germline CDR1 and CDR2: SQVTM and ANQGSEA. The V end lost 5 bases, the J end lost 9 bases, and 17 bases lay between the germline ends. Sequenced by immunoSEQ multiplex PCR; TCRdb stores in-frame clones only, minus some. This sample has about 57,000 clones; approximately 90% occur once, and the top ten carry roughly 3.5%. V usage is TRBV29-1 and J usage is TRBJ2-1; tentative D call: TRBD1 (7 bases). The TCR comes from a female donor in good health, enrolled as a control in a pregnancy study. The source material was peripheral blood, sampled after pregnancy. CDR3 loop: CSVSDRAGGEQFF. The CDR3 region has the DNA TGCAGCGTTTCCGACAGGGCCGGGGGTGAGCAGTTCTTC.